This T cell receptor (beta chain) was profiled in a study of OX40 agonist ivuxolimab in advanced cancers. Turning to the study itself: Six ivuxolimab dose levels, 0.01 to 10 mg/kg, were given intravenously every 2 weeks. Eligibility rules accepted prior anti-PD-1, anti-PD-L1 or anti-CTLA-4 therapy, and 40% had some. A partial response was reached by three patients: one with hepatocellular carcinoma and two with cutaneous melanoma.

Study-wide findings and caveats: More expanded clones were found, on average, in CD8+ than in CD4+ T cells.

Clones were read by immunoSEQ multiplex PCR, and TCRdb kept only the in-frame ones, dropping some. The table records some 50,000 clones, around four fifths of them present only once. This clone was seen a few times. The antigen is not known. The J segment lost 7 bases and the V segment lost 4 bases, leaving 13 bases of the junction unmatched. The CDR3 contains 16 residues. The germline V gene has CDR1 SGHKS and CDR2 YYEKEE (reference sequence). The sample consisted of CD4+ or CD8+ T cells sorted from blood, taken in a trial of the OX40 agonist ivuxolimab. The source of this sequence is an adult with an advanced solid tumor such as melanoma, head and neck, liver or kidney cancer. This chain links TRBV5-5 with TRBJ2-1; 8 bases agree with TRBD2. The DNA for the CDR3 is TGTGCCAGCAGCGACCTCACGGGCGGGAGGATGAATGAGCAGTTCTTC. This sequence encodes CASSDLTGGRMNEQFF.